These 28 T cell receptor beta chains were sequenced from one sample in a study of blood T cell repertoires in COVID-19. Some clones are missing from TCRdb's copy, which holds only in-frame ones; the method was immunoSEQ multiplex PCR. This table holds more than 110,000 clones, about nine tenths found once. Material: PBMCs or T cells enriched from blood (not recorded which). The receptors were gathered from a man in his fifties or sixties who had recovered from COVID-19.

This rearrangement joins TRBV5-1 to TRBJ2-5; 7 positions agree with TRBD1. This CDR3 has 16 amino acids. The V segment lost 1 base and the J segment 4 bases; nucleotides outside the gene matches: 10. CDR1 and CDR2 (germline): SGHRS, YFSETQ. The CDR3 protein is CASSLMTGTLLETQYF. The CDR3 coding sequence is TGCGCCAGCAGCTTGATGACAGGGACCCTTTTAGAGACCCAGTACTTC.

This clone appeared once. The CDR3 nucleotides are TGCGCCAGCAGCTTGTTCGGGAACACCGGGGAGCTGTTTTTT. It codes for CASSLFGNTGELFF. The V and J genes are TRBV5-1 and TRBJ2-2; no clear D. Looked up from germline, CDR1 is SGHRS and CDR2 is YFSETQ. With 1 base removed from V and 1 base from J, the gap between germline ends came to 5 bases. This CDR3 has 14 amino acids.

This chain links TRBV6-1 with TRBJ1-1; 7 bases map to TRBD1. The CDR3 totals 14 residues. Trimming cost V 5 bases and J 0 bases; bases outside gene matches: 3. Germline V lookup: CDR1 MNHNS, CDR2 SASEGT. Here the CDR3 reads CASSPDRLNTEAFF. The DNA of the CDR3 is TGTGCCAGCAGTCCGGACAGGCTGAACACTGAAGCTTTCTTT.

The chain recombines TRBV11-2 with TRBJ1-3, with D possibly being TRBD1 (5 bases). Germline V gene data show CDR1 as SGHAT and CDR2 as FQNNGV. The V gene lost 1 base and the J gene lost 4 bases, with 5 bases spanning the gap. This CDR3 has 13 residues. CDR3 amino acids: CASSLGQGNTIYF. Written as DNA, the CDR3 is TGTGCCAGCAGCTTAGGACAGGGAAACACCATATATTTT.

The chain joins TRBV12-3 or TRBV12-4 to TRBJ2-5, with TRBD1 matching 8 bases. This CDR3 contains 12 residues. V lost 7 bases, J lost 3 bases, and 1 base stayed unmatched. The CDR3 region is CASMTGEETQYF. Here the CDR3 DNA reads TGTGCCAGCATGACAGGGGAAGAGACCCAGTACTTC.

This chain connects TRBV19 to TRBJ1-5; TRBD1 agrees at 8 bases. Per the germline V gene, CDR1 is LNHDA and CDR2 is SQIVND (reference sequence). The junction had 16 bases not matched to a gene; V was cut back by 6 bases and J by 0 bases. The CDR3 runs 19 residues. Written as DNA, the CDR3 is TGTGCCAGTAGACCTCTACTGGGGATGACAGGGGATAGCAATCAGCCCCAGCATTTT. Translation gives CASRPLLGMTGDSNQPQHF.

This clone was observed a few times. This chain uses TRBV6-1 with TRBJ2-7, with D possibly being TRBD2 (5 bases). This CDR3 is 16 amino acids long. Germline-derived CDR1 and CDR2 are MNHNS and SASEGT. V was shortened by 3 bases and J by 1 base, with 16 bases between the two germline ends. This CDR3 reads CASSENQRHLSYEQYF. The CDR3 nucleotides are TGTGCCAGCAGTGAGAATCAGCGGCACCTATCCTACGAGCAGTACTTC.

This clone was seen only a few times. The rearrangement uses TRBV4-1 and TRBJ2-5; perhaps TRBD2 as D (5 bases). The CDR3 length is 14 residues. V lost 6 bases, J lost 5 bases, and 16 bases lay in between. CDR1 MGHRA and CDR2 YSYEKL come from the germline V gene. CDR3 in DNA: TGCGCCAGCAGTTTGGTAGGTGGAGGCGAGACCCAGTACTTC. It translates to CASSLVGGGETQYF.

The CDR3 loop reads CSVRTSGNTGELFF. As DNA, the CDR3 is TGCAGCGTGAGGACTAGTGGCAACACCGGGGAGCTGTTTTTT. This rearrangement joins TRBV29-1 to TRBJ2-2, with 7 bases matching TRBD2. This CDR3 has 14 residues. V was clipped by 6 bases and J by 2 bases; unmatched bases: 6. Germline V gene data show CDR1 as SQVTM and CDR2 as ANQGSEA.

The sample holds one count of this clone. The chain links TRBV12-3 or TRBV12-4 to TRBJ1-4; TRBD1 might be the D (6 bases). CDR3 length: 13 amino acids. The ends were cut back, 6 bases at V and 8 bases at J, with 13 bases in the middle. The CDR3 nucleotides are TGTGCCAGCAGATTGGGGGCCCACGAAAAACTGTTTTTT. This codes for CASRLGAHEKLFF.

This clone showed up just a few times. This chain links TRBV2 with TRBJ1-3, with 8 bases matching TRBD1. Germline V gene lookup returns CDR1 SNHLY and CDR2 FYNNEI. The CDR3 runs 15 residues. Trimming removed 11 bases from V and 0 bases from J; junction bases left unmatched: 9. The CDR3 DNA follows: TGTGCCGGAACGACAGGGGCCACCTCTGGAAACACCATATATTTT. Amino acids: CAGTTGATSGNTIYF.

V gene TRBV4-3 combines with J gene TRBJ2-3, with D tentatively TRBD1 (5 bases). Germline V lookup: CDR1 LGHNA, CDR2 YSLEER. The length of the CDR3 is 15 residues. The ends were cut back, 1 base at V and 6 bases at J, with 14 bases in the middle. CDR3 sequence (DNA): TGCGCCAGCAGCCAAGGAAAAGGGGTGTCGGATACGCAGTATTTT. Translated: CASSQGKGVSDTQYF.

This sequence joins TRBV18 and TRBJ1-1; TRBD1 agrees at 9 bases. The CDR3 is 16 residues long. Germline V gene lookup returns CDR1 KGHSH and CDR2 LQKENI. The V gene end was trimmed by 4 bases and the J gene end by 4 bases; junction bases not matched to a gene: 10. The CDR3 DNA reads TGTGCCAGCTCACTAAGCCGACAGGGGGTCGGCACTGAAGCTTTCTTT. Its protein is CASSLSRQGVGTEAFF. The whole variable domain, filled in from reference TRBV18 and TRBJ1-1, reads NAGVMQNPRHLVRRRGQEARLRCSPMKGHSHVYWYRQLPEEGLKFMVYLQKENIIDESGMPKERFSAEFPKEGPSILRIQQVVRGDSAAYFCASSLSRQGVGTEAFFGQGTRLTVV.

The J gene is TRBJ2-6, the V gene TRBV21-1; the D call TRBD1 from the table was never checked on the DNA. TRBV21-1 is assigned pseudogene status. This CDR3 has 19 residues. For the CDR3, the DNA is TGTGCCAGCAGCAAAAAAGCGGGACAGGGGGCTGGTGGGGCCAACGTCCTGACTTTC. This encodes CASSKKAGQGAGGANVLTF.

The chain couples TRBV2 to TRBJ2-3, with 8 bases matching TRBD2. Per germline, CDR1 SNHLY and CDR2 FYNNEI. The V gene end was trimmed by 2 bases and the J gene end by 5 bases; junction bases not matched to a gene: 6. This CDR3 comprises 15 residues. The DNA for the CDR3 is TGTGCCAGCAGTGAATGGCGGGAGGCGGGAGATACGCAGTATTTT. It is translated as CASSEWREAGDTQYF.

The CDR3 loop reads CASSLQGPSTDTQYF. The CDR3, as DNA: TGCGCCAGCAGCTTGCAGGGGCCCAGCACAGATACGCAGTATTTT. The chain uses TRBV5-1 and TRBJ2-3, with a weak D call TRBD1 (6 bases). Germline values: CDR1 SGHRS, CDR2 YFSETQ. Trimming cost V 1 base and J 0 bases, with 9 bases left between them. The CDR3 totals 15 residues. Looking up the rest from reference TRBV5-1 and TRBJ2-3 gives the full variable domain: KAGVTQTPRYLIKTRGQQVTLSCSPISGHRSVSWYQQTPGQGLQFLFEYFSETQRNKGNFPGRFSGRQFSNSRSEMNVSTLELGDSALYLCASSLQGPSTDTQYFGPGTRLTVL.

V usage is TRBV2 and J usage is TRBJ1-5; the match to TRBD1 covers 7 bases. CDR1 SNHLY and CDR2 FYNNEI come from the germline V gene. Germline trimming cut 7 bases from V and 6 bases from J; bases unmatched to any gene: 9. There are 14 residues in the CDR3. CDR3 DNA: TGTGCCAGCACCAGACAGGGATCGGGTCAGCCCCAGCATTTT. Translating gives CASTRQGSGQPQHF.

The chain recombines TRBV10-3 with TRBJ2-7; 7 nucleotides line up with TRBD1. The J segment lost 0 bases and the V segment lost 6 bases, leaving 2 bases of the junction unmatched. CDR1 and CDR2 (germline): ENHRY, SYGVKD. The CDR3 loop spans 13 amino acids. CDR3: CAIRWDSSYEQYF. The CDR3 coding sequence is TGTGCCATCAGGTGGGACAGCTCCTACGAGCAGTACTTC.

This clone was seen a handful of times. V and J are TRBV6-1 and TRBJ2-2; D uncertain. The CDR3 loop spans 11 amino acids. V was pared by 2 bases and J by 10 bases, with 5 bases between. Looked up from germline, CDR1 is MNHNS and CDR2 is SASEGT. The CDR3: CASSEWQELFF. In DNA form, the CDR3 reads TGTGCCAGCAGTGAATGGCAGGAGCTGTTTTTT.

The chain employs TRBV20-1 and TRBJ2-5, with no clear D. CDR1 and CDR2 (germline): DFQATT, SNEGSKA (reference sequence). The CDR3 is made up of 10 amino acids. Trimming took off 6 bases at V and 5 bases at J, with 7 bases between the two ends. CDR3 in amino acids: CSAAWETQYF. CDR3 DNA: TGCAGTGCCGCGTGGGAGACCCAGTACTTC.

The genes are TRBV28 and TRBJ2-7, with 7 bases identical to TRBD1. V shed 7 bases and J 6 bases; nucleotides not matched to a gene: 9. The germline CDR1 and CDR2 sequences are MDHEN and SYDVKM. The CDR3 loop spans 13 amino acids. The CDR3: CASNSLTGSEQYV. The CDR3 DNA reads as TGTGCCAGCAACTCTTTGACAGGGAGCGAGCAGTACGTC.

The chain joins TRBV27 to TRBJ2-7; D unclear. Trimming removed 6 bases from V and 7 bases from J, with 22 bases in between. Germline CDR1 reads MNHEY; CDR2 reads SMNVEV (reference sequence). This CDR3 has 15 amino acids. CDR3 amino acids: CASSPRGNAFGEQYF. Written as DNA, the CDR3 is TGTGCCAGCAGCCCCCGAGGTAACGCCTTTGGGGAGCAGTACTTC.

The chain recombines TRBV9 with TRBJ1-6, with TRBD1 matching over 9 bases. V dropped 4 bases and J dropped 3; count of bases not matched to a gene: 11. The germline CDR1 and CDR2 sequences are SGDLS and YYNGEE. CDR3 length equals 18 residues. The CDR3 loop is CASSPHPLDRGYNSPLHF. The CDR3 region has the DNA TGTGCCAGCAGCCCGCACCCCCTGGACAGGGGCTATAATTCACCCCTCCACTTT.

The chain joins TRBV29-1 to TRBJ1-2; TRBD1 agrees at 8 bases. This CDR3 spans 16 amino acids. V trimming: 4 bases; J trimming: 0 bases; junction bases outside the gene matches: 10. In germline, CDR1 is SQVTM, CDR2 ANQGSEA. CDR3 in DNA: TGCAGCGTTGGAAGGGGACAGGCAGCTCCTAACTATGGCTACACCTTC. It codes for CSVGRGQAAPNYGYTF.

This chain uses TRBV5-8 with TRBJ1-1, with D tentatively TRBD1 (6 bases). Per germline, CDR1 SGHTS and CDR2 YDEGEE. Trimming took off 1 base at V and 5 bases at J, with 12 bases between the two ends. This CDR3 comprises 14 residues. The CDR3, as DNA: TGTGCCAGCAGCTTGAGGGGGTCAGAGACTGAAGCTTTCTTT. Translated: CASSLRGSETEAFF.

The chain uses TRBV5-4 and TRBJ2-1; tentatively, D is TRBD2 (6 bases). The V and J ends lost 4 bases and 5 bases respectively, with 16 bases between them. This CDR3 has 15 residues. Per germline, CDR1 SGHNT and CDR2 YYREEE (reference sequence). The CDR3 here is CASSADTGGDNEQFF. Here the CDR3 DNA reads TGTGCCAGCAGCGCCGACACCGGGGGAGACAATGAGCAGTTCTTC.

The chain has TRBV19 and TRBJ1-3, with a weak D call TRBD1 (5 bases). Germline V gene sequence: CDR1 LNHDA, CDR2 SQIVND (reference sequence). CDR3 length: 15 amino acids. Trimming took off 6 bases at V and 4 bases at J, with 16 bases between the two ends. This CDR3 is CASSTVRGDGNTIYF. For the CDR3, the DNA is TGTGCCAGTAGCACCGTTAGGGGCGACGGAAACACCATATATTTT.

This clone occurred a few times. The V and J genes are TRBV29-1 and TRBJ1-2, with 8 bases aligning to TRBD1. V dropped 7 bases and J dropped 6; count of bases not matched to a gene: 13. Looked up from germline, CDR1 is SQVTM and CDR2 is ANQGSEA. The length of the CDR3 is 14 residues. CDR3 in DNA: TGCAGCGCCGGACAGGGATTGGGTGGTGATGGCTACACCTTC. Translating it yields CSAGQGLGGDGYTF.